This TCR beta chain was sequenced in a study of T-cell memory formation after mild COVID-19. Concerning this clonotype: Its antigen is undetermined.

V lost 5 bases, J lost 5 bases, and 14 bases stayed unmatched. This CDR3 comprises 16 residues. Broader study findings: Pre-infection memory already had some responding clones, implying cross-reactive memory joined. For contracting clones, CD4+ ones sat mainly in CM and EM, CD8+ in EMRA.

TCRdb passed the 5' RACE reads through MiXCR, listing each CDR3 protein once. The table includes 450,000 or so distinct CDR3 sequences, roughly 25% detected once. The sequence derives from an adult woman who had mild COVID-19 (a few samples of this study predate the infection). Cell type and time point are not known. The chain recombines TRBV12-3 or TRBV12-4 with TRBJ2-7; 8 nucleotides match TRBD1. The material sequenced was PBMCs or a T cell subset sorted from them (not recorded which). This chain's CDR3 is CASSVTRGLGENEQYF. CDR3 coding DNA: TGTGCCAGCAGTGTCACCAGGGGGCTCGGAGAAAACGAGCAGTACTTC.